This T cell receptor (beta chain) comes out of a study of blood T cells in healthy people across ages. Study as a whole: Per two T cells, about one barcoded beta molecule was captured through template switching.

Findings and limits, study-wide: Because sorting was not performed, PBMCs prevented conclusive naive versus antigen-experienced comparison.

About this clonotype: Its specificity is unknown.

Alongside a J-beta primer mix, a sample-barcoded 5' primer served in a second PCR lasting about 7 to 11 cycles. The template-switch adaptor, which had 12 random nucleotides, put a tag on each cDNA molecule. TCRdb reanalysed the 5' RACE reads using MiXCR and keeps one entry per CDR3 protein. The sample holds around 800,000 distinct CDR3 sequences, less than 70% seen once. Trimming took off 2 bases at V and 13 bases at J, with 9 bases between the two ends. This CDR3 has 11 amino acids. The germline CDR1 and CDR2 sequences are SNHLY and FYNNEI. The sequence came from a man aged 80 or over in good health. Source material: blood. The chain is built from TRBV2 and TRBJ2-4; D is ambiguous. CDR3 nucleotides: TGTGCCAGCAGTGAAAGGCTGGAGCAGTACTTC. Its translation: CASSERLEQYF.